One and the same sample provided the 4 T cell receptor beta chains below, sequenced in a study of CD8+CD57+ T cells in acquired aplastic anemia. Genomic DNA acted as the template from which TCR beta VDJ combination and CDR3 sequence profiling were carried out. TCRdb re-analysed the reads in MiXCR, keeping a single row per CDR3 protein. The sample carries approximately 32,000 distinct CDR3 sequences, roughly 77% recorded once. Material: sorted CD4+, CD8+, or CD8+CD57+ T cells (not recorded which) from PBMCs. The receptors stem from a human donor in good health, serving as a control.

This clonotype appeared a single time. As DNA, the CDR3 is TGTGCCAGCAGTTACTTGAGAGGGGAAGGCAATTCACCCCTCCACTTT. Its translation is CASSYLRGEGNSPLHF. The chain uses TRBV6-5 and TRBJ1-6; tentatively, D is TRBD1 (5 bases). Per germline, CDR1 MNHEY and CDR2 SVGAGI. The CDR3 contains 16 residues. V dropped 1 base and J dropped 7 bases, with 14 bases sitting between them.

The chain uses TRBV19 and TRBJ2-7; D unclear. In germline, CDR1 is LNHDA, CDR2 SQIVND (reference sequence). The CDR3 contains 14 residues. V lost 9 bases and J 4 bases, leaving 19 bases between the germline ends. This CDR3 reads CASSASPGFYEQYF. The CDR3 bases are TGTGCCAGCAGTGCCTCCCCCGGGTTTTACGAGCAGTACTTC.

This chain joins TRBV5-1 and TRBJ1-3; no reliable D call. The CDR3 contains 14 residues. The V gene's germline CDR1 is SGHRS and CDR2 YFSETQ. Deletions cut 1 base from V and 1 base from J, with 6 bases between. CDR3 in amino acids: CASSLTDSGNTIYF. In DNA, the CDR3 is TGCGCCAGCAGCTTGACAGATTCTGGAAACACCATATATTTT.

This chain links TRBV18 with TRBJ1-1; TRBD1 agrees at 10 bases. The CDR3 covers 15 residues. V trimming: 6 bases; J trimming: 3 bases; junction bases outside the gene matches: 7. Germline V lookup: CDR1 KGHSH, CDR2 LQKENI. CDR3 sequence: CASSPDRGRDTEAFF. The CDR3 DNA is TGTGCCAGCTCGCCCGACAGGGGGCGAGACACTGAAGCTTTCTTT.